This T cell receptor beta chain comes out of a study of Ad26.COV2.S vaccination and SARS-CoV-2 variants. Study context: By the intramuscular route, Ad26.COV2.S was given once, or twice 56 days apart.

The V gene lost 2 bases and the J gene lost 0 bases, with 11 bases spanning the gap. Looked up from germline, CDR1 is WSHSY and CDR2 is SAAADI. This CDR3 spans 15 amino acids. Treatment defined: roughly 19 received Ad26.COV2.S at low or high dose, single or two shots; roughly 5 received placebo; per-sample allocation not given. Collection of the samples took place on day 63 after the first injection of vaccine or placebo. This adult donor, from Boston, was 18-55 years old. Immunization relied on an Ad26 vector, which expressed Wuhan-strain SARS-CoV-2 spike. TCRdb's table, derived via immunoSEQ multiplex PCR, lists solely in-frame clones and lacks some. The sample consists of about 440,000 clones, about 92% of them appearing once. A note on this clone: Its antigen is unknown.

Points from the study as a whole: The analyses of TCR breadth and depth may have understated the size of total T cell responses.

The clonotype originates from a person aged 18-60 years who received the Ad26.COV2.S COVID-19 vaccine or a placebo. The rearrangement joins TRBV10-2 to TRBJ2-7; D is ambiguous. The sample was peripheral blood, taken in a trial of Ad26.COV2.S vaccine versus placebo. The CDR3 is CASSERRLSSYEQYF. The CDR3 nucleotides are TGCGCCAGCAGTGAGCGCCGTTTAAGCTCCTACGAGCAGTACTTC.